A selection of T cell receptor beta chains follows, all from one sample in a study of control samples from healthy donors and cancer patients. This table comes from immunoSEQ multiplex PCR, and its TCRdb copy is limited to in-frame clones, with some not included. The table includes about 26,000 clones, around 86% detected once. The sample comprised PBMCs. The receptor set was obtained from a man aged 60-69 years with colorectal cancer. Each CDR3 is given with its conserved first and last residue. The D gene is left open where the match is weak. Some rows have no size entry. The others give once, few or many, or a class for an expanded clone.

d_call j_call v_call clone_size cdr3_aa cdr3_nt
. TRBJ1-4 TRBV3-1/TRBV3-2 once CASSQVRRYNEKLFF TGTGCCAGCAGCCAAGTCCGGCGGTATAATGAAAAACTGTTTTTT
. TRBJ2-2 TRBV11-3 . CASSLKGTNTGELFF TGTGCCAGCAGCTTAAAGGGGACCAACACCGGGGAGCTGTTTTTT
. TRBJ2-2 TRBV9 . CASSDRNTGELFF TGTGCCAGCAGCGACAGGAACACCGGGGAGCTGTTTTTT
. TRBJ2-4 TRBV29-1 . CSASALAKNIQYF TGCAGCGCCTCCGCTCTAGCCAAAAACATTCAGTACTTC
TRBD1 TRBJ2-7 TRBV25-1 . CASRGQGAYEQYF TGTGCCAGCAGAGGACAGGGGGCCTACGAGCAGTACTTC
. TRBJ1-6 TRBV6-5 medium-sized CASSYSAGVSPLHF TGTGCCAGCAGTTACTCGGCAGGGGTATCACCCCTCCACTTT
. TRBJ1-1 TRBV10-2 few CASTAGGGTEAFF TGCGCCAGCACCGCGGGGGGCGGAACTGAAGCTTTCTTT
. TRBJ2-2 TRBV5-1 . CASSFDGNTGELFF TGCGCCAGCAGCTTCGACGGAAACACCGGGGAGCTGTTTTTT
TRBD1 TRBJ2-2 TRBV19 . CASRDRGEAGELFF TGTGCCAGTAGGGACAGGGGTGAGGCCGGGGAGCTGTTTTTT
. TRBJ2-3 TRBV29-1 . CSTNTDTQYF TGCAGCACCAACACAGATACGCAGTATTTT
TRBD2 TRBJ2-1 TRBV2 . CAGRAGTINNEQFF TGTGCGGGACGAGCCGGGACTATAAACAATGAGCAGTTCTTC
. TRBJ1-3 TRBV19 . CASNVGGGNTIYF TGTGCCAGTAATGTTGGCGGTGGAAACACCATATATTTT
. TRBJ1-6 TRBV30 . CAWSQGGSSSPLHF TGTGCCTGGAGTCAAGGGGGTAGCAGTTCACCCCTCCACTTT
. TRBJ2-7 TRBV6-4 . CASSERYDGSSEQYF TGTGCCAGCAGCGAACGGTATGACGGATCCTCCGAGCAGTACTTC
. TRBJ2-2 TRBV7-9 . CASSLMGVRNTGELFF TGTGCCAGCAGCTTAATGGGGGTCCGGAACACCGGGGAGCTGTTTTTT
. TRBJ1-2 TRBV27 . CASSSQANYGYTF TGTGCCAGCAGTTCCCAGGCTAACTATGGCTACACCTTC
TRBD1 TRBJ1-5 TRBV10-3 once CAISPGQGGQPQHF TGTGCCATCAGCCCCGGACAGGGCGGTCAGCCCCAGCATTTT
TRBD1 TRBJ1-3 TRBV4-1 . CASSQLGQVFSGNTIYF TGCGCCAGCAGCCAGCTGGGACAGGTCTTCTCTGGAAACACCATATATTTT
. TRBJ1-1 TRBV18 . CASSSRQNEAFF TGTGCCAGCTCATCTAGACAGAACGAAGCTTTCTTT
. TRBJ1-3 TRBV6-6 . CASSYGGDSGNTIYF TGTGCCAGCAGTTACGGCGGGGACTCTGGAAACACCATATATTTT
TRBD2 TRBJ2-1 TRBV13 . CASRLGGAGNEQFF TGTGCCAGCAGACTCGGGGGGGCCGGAAATGAGCAGTTCTTC
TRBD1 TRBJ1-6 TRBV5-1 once CASGTGTVYSPLHF TGCGCCAGCGGGACCGGGACAGTTTATTCACCCCTCCACTTT
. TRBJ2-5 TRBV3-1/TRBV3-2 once CASSHAGRPETQYF TGTGCCAGCAGCCATGCGGGGCGGCCGGAGACCCAGTACTTC
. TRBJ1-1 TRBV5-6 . CASSLGVSLNTEAFF TGTGCCAGCAGCTTGGGGGTCAGCCTGAACACTGAAGCTTTCTTT
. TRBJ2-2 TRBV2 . CASRIDMTNTGELFF TGTGCCAGCAGGATCGACATGACGAACACCGGGGAGCTGTTTTTT
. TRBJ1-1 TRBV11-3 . CASSWQGDTEAFF TGTGCCAGCAGCTGGCAGGGTGACACTGAAGCTTTCTTT
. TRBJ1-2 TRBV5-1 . CASSLGQQGDGYTF TGCGCCAGCAGCTTAGGGCAGCAGGGAGATGGCTACACCTTC
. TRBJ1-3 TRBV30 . CAWSVGGSGNTIYF TGTGCCTGGAGTGTTGGGGGCTCTGGAAACACCATATATTTT
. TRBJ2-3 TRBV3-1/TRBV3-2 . CASRGDFGADTQYF TGTGCCAGCAGGGGGGACTTTGGCGCAGATACGCAGTATTTT
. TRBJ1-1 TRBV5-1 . CASKKQGNTEAFF TGCGCCAGCAAAAAACAGGGGAACACTGAAGCTTTCTTT
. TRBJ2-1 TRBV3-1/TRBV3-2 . CASSQDARDPFF TGTGCCAGCAGCCAAGATGCACGGGATCCGTTCTTC
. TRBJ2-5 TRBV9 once CASSVEERETQYF TGTGCCAGCAGCGTAGAGGAAAGAGAGACCCAGTACTTC
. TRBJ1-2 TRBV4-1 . CASSHLGSLDGYGCTF TGCGCCAGCAGCCACCTAGGCAGCTTGGACGGCTATGGCTGCACCTTC
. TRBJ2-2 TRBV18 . CASSEVYGELFF TGTGCCAGCTCGGAAGTGTATGGGGAGCTGTTTTTT
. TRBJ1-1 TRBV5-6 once CASSRRRPEAFF TGTGCCAGCAGCCGGAGACGGCCTGAAGCTTTCTTT
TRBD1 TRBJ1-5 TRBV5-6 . CASSLRQGGNQPQHF TGTGCCAGCAGCCTCCGACAGGGCGGCAATCAGCCCCAGCATTTT
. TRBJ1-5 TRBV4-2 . CASSQDGREGNQPQHF TGTGCCAGCAGCCAAGACGGGAGGGAGGGCAATCAGCCCCAGCATTTT
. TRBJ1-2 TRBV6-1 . CASSEGQGVGYTF TGTGCCAGCAGTGAAGGGCAAGGGGTAGGCTACACCTTC
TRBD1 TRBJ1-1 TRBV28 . CASRTGGKNTEAFF TGTGCCAGCAGAACAGGGGGGAAGAACACTGAAGCTTTCTTT